The clone carrying this T cell receptor (beta chain) was picked up one time. As yet, its antigen is unknown. The protocol was immunoSEQ multiplex PCR, while the TCRdb copy is restricted to in-frame clones and leaves out a portion. The sample carries about 86,000 clones, 89% recorded once. Every single patient, without exception, relapsed after autologous stem cell transplantation, and brentuximab vedotin exposure varied. Complete response, partial response or progressive disease was recorded as best response. This sample is drawn from a study of PD-1 blockade in classical Hodgkin lymphoma. General study findings and limits: Before treatment, TCR diversity in newly diagnosed patients was reportedly lower than in healthy donors. By cycle point C4D1, TCR diversity had risen significantly in CD4+ cells (but not CD8+ cells). The diversity seen at baseline in complete responders resembled that of newly diagnosed patients.

The clonotype comes from a human donor with classical Hodgkin lymphoma. Source: peripheral blood mononuclear cells (PBMCs), taken before the second cycle of nivolumab.

The CDR3 is CASSEFSGGDEKLFF. The CDR3, as DNA: TGTGCCAGCAGTGAATTTTCAGGTGGGGATGAAAAACTGTTTTTT. This chain links TRBV25-1 with TRBJ1-4; the D is unclear. CDR1 is MGHDK and CDR2 is SYGVNS in the germline V gene. V shed 1 base and J shed 6 bases, with 12 bases lying between them. The CDR3 is 15 residues long.